Only a few counts were recorded for the clone carrying this T cell receptor (beta chain). Antigen specificity is unknown. From the 5' RACE reads, TCRdb called clonotypes with MiXCR, one entry per CDR3 protein. There are about 730,000 distinct CDR3 sequences in the sample; 20% to 25% occur only once, and about 4.5% lies in the top ten. This entry is derived from a study of identical twins. Overall study findings and caveats: Conclusions were drawn cross-sectionally by statistical analysis, without following the same donors.

The sample was also linked to a second study, of T cells expressing NK-cell markers. From that paper: In sorted CD3+CD56+NKG2C+, CD3+CD56+NKG2C- and CD3+CD56-NKG2C+ T cells, TCR beta repertoires were obtained.

The receptor was isolated from a woman aged 18-30 years in good health. The material sequenced was PBMCs.

The CDR3 loop reads CATSAGFEQFF. The DNA for the CDR3 is TGTGCCACCAGTGCAGGGTTTGAGCAGTTCTTC. V gene TRBV24-1 combines with J gene TRBJ2-1; tentatively, D is TRBD1 (5 bases). Looked up from germline, CDR1 is KGHDR and CDR2 is SFDVKD. There are 11 residues in the CDR3. The V gene lost 5 bases and the J gene lost 9 bases, with 7 bases spanning the gap.